The 31 T cell receptor beta chains presented below share a single source sample, sequenced in a study of blood T cell repertoires in COVID-19. TCRdb's table, derived via immunoSEQ multiplex PCR, lists solely in-frame clones and lacks some. Among 350,000 to 400,000 clones listed, around 87% were seen once. Source material: peripheral blood. Receptors were obtained from a man aged 18 to 35 with active or convalescent COVID-19.

The rearrangement joins TRBV6-5 to TRBJ2-7, with TRBD2 identical over 7 bases. CDR3 length: 15 amino acids. J was trimmed by 5 bases and V by 4 bases; bases with no gene match: 11. Germline-derived CDR1 and CDR2 are MNHEY and SVGAGI. The CDR3 bases are TGTGCCAGCAGTTGGGGGGGGGAGTCGCGGGACGAGCAGTACTTC. Translated: CASSWGGESRDEQYF.

This clone has a single count. The chain links TRBV28 to TRBJ2-7; perhaps TRBD2 as D (6 bases). Germline CDR1 MDHEN, CDR2 SYDVKM. The CDR3 covers 13 residues. V was shortened by 3 bases and J by 3 bases, with 9 bases between the two germline ends. Here the CDR3 reads CASSLGLSYEQYF. In nucleotides, the CDR3 is TGTGCCAGCAGTTTGGGACTGAGCTACGAGCAGTACTTC.

This clone occurred once. CDR3 coding DNA: TGTGCCAGCAGCCAATTACAGGGCGACTATGGCTACACCTTC. It encodes CASSQLQGDYGYTF. The chain has TRBV3-1 (or the pseudogene TRBV3-2) and TRBJ1-2; perhaps TRBD1 as D (6 bases). Germline V gives CDR1 LGHDT, CDR2 YNNKEL (reference sequence). Trimming pared 2 bases from V and 3 bases from J, leaving 10 bases between. This CDR3 is built from 14 residues.

This sequence joins TRBV19 and TRBJ2-7; 8 bases line up with TRBD1. The CDR3 spans 15 residues. The V and J ends lost 5 bases and 2 bases, in that order; junction bases with no gene match: 8. Germline assignment: CDR1 LNHDA and CDR2 SQIVND (reference sequence). The CDR3 DNA is TGTGCCAGTAGTTTCGAGGACAGGGCGACCTACGAGCAGTACTTC. This gives the protein CASSFEDRATYEQYF.

This chain links TRBV5-4 with TRBJ1-2, with 8 nucleotides matching TRBD1. CDR3 size: 13 residues. V trimming: 5 bases; J trimming: 4 bases; junction bases outside the gene matches: 4. Looked up from germline, CDR1 is SGHNT and CDR2 is YYREEE (reference sequence). CDR3 loop: CASSQTGGYGYTF. The CDR3 coding sequence is TGTGCCAGCAGTCAAACAGGGGGCTATGGCTACACCTTC. The whole variable domain, remainder taken from reference TRBV5-4 and TRBJ1-2, is ETGVTQSPTHLIKTRGQQVTLRCSSQSGHNTVSWYQQALGQGPQFIFQYYREEENGRGNFPPRFSGLQFPNYSSELNVNALELDDSALYLCASSQTGGYGYTFGSGTRLTVV.

The chain joins TRBV28 to TRBJ2-3, with a weak D call TRBD1 (6 bases). This CDR3 has 15 residues. Germline V gene lookup returns CDR1 MDHEN and CDR2 SYDVKM. V dropped 9 bases and J dropped 2 bases, with 18 bases sitting between them. CDR3 loop: CASRGGRGYTDTQYF. The CDR3 region has the DNA TGTGCCAGTCGAGGCGGCAGGGGATACACAGATACGCAGTATTTT.

The chain uses TRBV28 and TRBJ1-5; 7 bases match TRBD1. The CDR3 has 15 residues. The germline CDR1 and CDR2 sequences are MDHEN and SYDVKM. V lost 1 base and J lost 9; bases outside the gene matches: 9. In DNA, the CDR3 is TGTGCCAGCAGTTTATCGGGGACAGATCGAGGGCCCCAGCATTTT. It yields the protein CASSLSGTDRGPQHF.

This sequence joins TRBV28 and TRBJ1-2; 7 nucleotides align to TRBD1. CDR1 MDHEN and CDR2 SYDVKM come from the germline V gene. The CDR3 contains 12 residues. The V segment lost 6 bases and the J segment 7 bases; nucleotides outside the gene matches: 5. CDR3: CASSDRVSGYTF. The DNA of the CDR3 is TGTGCCAGCAGCGACAGGGTGAGTGGCTACACCTTC.

The chain recombines TRBV28 with TRBJ2-7; 7 bases fit TRBD1. V trimming: 3 bases; J trimming: 2 bases; junction bases outside the gene matches: 10. CDR3 length equals 16 residues. Germline CDR1 is MDHEN and CDR2 is SYDVKM. This CDR3 is CASSLSEAGGTYEQYF. Here the CDR3 DNA reads TGTGCCAGCAGTTTGTCGGAAGCAGGGGGTACCTACGAGCAGTACTTC. Full variable domain (remainder filled in from reference TRBV28 and TRBJ2-7): DVKVTQSSRYLVKRTGEKVFLECVQDMDHENMFWYRQDPGLGLRLIYFSYDVKMKEKGDIPEGYSVSREKKERFSLILESASTNQTSMYLCASSLSEAGGTYEQYFGPGTRLTVT.

The chain recombines TRBV10-3 with TRBJ2-1, with 9 bases fitting TRBD1. V lost 6 bases and J lost 9; bases outside the gene matches: 3. The CDR3 covers 12 residues. Germline CDR1 ENHRY, CDR2 SYGVKD. The CDR3 DNA sequence: TGTGCCATCAGCTCACAGGGGGCTGAGCAGTTCTTC. This sequence encodes CAISSQGAEQFF.

The CDR3: CASSKDPGGPYEQYF. For the CDR3, the DNA is TGTGCCAGCAGCAAAGATCCAGGGGGCCCCTACGAGCAGTACTTC. V is TRBV21-1 and J is TRBJ2-7; the D segment call TRBD1 is taken from the table without a DNA check. TRBV21-1 is a pseudogene. This CDR3 is 15 amino acids long.

The rearrangement joins TRBV6-1 to TRBJ2-1; 10 nucleotides match TRBD2. CDR1 is MNHNS and CDR2 is SASEGT in the germline V gene. The CDR3 is made up of 16 amino acids. Losses at the gene ends were 2 bases for V and 4 bases for J; bases not matched to a gene: 5. The CDR3 region has the DNA TGTGCCAGCAGTGAAAGGCCAGCGGGGGGGTACAATGAGCAGTTCTTC. This translates into CASSERPAGGYNEQFF.

V gene TRBV15 combines with J gene TRBJ1-3, with TRBD1 identical over 8 bases. Germline assignment: CDR1 LNHNV and CDR2 YYDKDF (reference sequence). This CDR3 spans 20 amino acids. After removal of 0 bases from V and 3 bases from J, the junction contained 16 bases not matched to a gene. CDR3 in DNA: TGTGCCACCAGCAGAGAGTATCCGGGACAGGTATACAGTTATGGAAACACCATATATTTT. As protein: CATSREYPGQVYSYGNTIYF.

V and J are TRBV5-1 and TRBJ2-7, with D possibly matching TRBD2 (6 bases). Germline lookup yields CDR1 SGHRS and CDR2 YFSETQ. The CDR3 length is 14 residues. V lost 5 bases and J 4 bases, leaving 16 bases between the germline ends. CDR3 in amino acids: CASRGGVQVYEQYF. In nucleotides, the CDR3 is TGCGCCAGCAGAGGAGGGGTTCAGGTATACGAGCAGTACTTC.

The rearrangement joins TRBV29-1 to TRBJ2-7; 8 bases line up with TRBD1. Per the germline V gene, CDR1 is SQVTM and CDR2 is ANQGSEA. After removal of 1 base from V and 0 bases from J, the junction contained 8 bases not matched to a gene. The CDR3 sequence is 16 residues long. The CDR3 protein is CSVEGGTGGHSYEQYF. The CDR3 region has the DNA TGCAGCGTTGAAGGGGGGACAGGCGGCCACTCCTACGAGCAGTACTTC.

The chain combines TRBV25-1 with TRBJ1-2; D is unclear. The CDR3 has 15 residues. V lost 2 bases to trimming and J lost 4 bases, with 14 bases between them. Germline V gene data show CDR1 as MGHDK and CDR2 as SYGVNS. The CDR3, as DNA: TGTGCCAGCAGTGAAAGAGGGAACAAATTCTATGGCTACACCTTC. Translation: CASSERGNKFYGYTF.

The chain recombines TRBV15 with TRBJ1-5; the match to TRBD1 covers 9 bases. In germline, CDR1 is LNHNV, CDR2 YYDKDF (reference sequence). The trim removed 3 bases at V and 1 base at J, leaving 7 bases unmatched. The CDR3 loop spans 17 amino acids. The CDR3, as DNA: TGTGCCACCAGCAGGACACCGGGACAGGGAAGCAATCAGCCCCAGCATTTT. Its protein is CATSRTPGQGSNQPQHF.

The rearrangement links TRBV4-1 to TRBJ2-7; D gene ambiguous. This CDR3 contains 16 residues. CDR1 and CDR2 (germline): MGHRA, YSYEKL. The V gene lost 3 bases and the J gene lost 6 bases, with 21 bases spanning the gap. CDR3 in DNA: TGCGCCAGCAGCCAGCCCTATGACGTACAGCCCCCCGAGCAGTACTTC. Encoded protein: CASSQPYDVQPPEQYF.

The chain is built from TRBV19 and TRBJ1-5, with D perhaps TRBD1 (6 bases). Germline loops: CDR1 LNHDA, CDR2 SQIVND (reference sequence). The CDR3 totals 13 residues. CDR3 in DNA: TGTGCGGGCGGGCAGGGGCACAATCAGCCCCAGCATTTT. Amino acids: CAGGQGHNQPQHF.

This chain links TRBV24-1 with TRBJ1-5; D remains ambiguous. The germline V gene encodes CDR1 KGHDR and CDR2 SFDVKD. V was trimmed by 6 bases and J by 3 bases, leaving 14 bases between them. The CDR3 sequence is 15 residues long. CDR3 DNA sequence: TGTGCCACCAGTTACGGACGGAGGGACAATCAGCCCCAGCATTTT. Protein sequence: CATSYGRRDNQPQHF.

This clone appeared a single time. The rearrangement uses TRBV6-2 or TRBV6-3 and TRBJ2-1, with 12 bases that match TRBD2. CDR3 size: 16 residues. V was pared by 6 bases and J by 8 bases, with 11 bases of the junction left unmatched. The germline V gene encodes CDR1 MNHEY and CDR2 SVGEGT. As DNA, the CDR3 is TGTGCCAGCAGCAATCGACTAGCGGGAGTAAGGTATGAGCAGTTCTTC. It translates to CASSNRLAGVRYEQFF.

This chain connects TRBV7-6 to TRBJ2-1; D remains ambiguous. CDR1 is SGHVS and CDR2 is FNYEAQ in the germline V gene. The CDR3 length is 14 residues. Trimming stripped 1 base from V and 6 bases from J, with 10 bases between. In DNA form, the CDR3 reads TGTGCCAGCAGCTTAGTTGCAGCGCTCAATGAGCAGTTCTTC. Its translation: CASSLVAALNEQFF.

The chain has TRBV9 and TRBJ2-3; D remains ambiguous. From germline, CDR1 is SGDLS and CDR2 YYNGEE. Trimming removed 0 bases from V and 5 bases from J, with 16 bases in between. This CDR3 has 16 residues. The CDR3 sequence is CASSVERQPPGDTQYF. The CDR3 coding sequence is TGTGCCAGCAGCGTAGAGCGCCAACCCCCGGGAGATACGCAGTATTTT.

This clone was detected once. The chain recombines TRBV28 with TRBJ1-6; tentative D call: TRBD1 (6 bases). Trimming pared 2 bases from V and 9 bases from J, leaving 20 bases between. This CDR3 contains 17 residues. CDR1 and CDR2 (germline): MDHEN, SYDVKM. CDR3 DNA: TGTGCCAGCAGTTTACCTTTAGGGGGTGGGGTGGGTTCACCCCTCCACTTT. Residues: CASSLPLGGGVGSPLHF.

On this clone itself: The same CDR3 arises from other DNA sequences in this sample as well. The chain carries TRBV7-3 and TRBJ2-7, with 8 bases lining up with TRBD1. CDR3 length: 13 amino acids. Trimming removed 5 bases from V and 4 bases from J; junction bases left unmatched: 4. Germline values: CDR1 SGHTA, CDR2 FQGTGA. The CDR3 loop reads CASSPGQGYEQYF. The CDR3 nucleotides are TGTGCCAGCAGCCCTGGACAGGGATACGAGCAGTACTTC.

V and J are TRBV7-9 and TRBJ2-7, with D unresolved. Germline lookup yields CDR1 SEHNR and CDR2 FQNEAQ (reference sequence). CDR3 length: 12 residues. Trimming pared 3 bases from V and 2 bases from J, leaving 5 bases between. CDR3 sequence (DNA): TGTGCCAGCAGCTTGCGGCCCTACGAGCAGTACTTC. Protein sequence: CASSLRPYEQYF. The full variable domain, with the rest looked up from reference TRBV7-9 and TRBJ2-7, is DTGVSQNPRHKITKRGQNVTFRCDPISEHNRLYWYRQTLGQGPEFLTYFQNEAQLEKSRLLSDRFSAERPKGSFSTLEIQRTEQGDSAMYLCASSLRPYEQYFGPGTRLTVT.

This chain uses TRBV5-1 with TRBJ2-1, with 7 bases matching TRBD1. Germline V gene data show CDR1 as SGHRS and CDR2 as YFSETQ. The J segment lost 9 bases and the V segment lost 6 bases, leaving 12 bases of the junction unmatched. This CDR3 contains 14 residues. The CDR3 here is CASNRDSTVGEQFF. In nucleotides, the CDR3 is TGCGCCAGCAACAGGGACAGTACCGTGGGTGAGCAGTTCTTC.

The gene calls are TRBV6-2 or TRBV6-3 and TRBJ1-5; 7 nucleotides match TRBD1. From germline, CDR1 is MNHEY and CDR2 SVGEGT. V shed 7 bases, J shed 2 bases, and the junction held 8 bases outside the gene matches. This CDR3 has 15 residues. This CDR3 reads CASNPQGVGNQPQHF. The CDR3 nucleotides read TGTGCCAGCAACCCGCAGGGGGTCGGCAATCAGCCCCAGCATTTT.

This chain links TRBV29-1 with TRBJ1-3, with D uncertain. V shed 2 bases and J shed 0 bases, with 5 bases lying between them. Germline V lookup: CDR1 SQVTM, CDR2 ANQGSEA. The CDR3 spans 13 residues. The CDR3 nucleotides read TGCAGCGTTGAAAGCATCTCTGGAAACACCATATATTTT. Translation: CSVESISGNTIYF.

This rearrangement joins TRBV5-6 to TRBJ2-5, with TRBD1 identical over 8 bases. This CDR3 spans 15 amino acids. V was clipped by 0 bases and J by 5 bases; unmatched bases: 6. Germline CDR1 is SGHDT and CDR2 is YYEEEE. CDR3 coding DNA: TGTGCCAGCAGCTTGGGGACAGGGACCCGGGAGACCCAGTACTTC. It is translated as CASSLGTGTRETQYF.

V gene TRBV28 combines with J gene TRBJ2-1; D gene uncertain. The CDR3 is 13 residues long. Per germline, CDR1 MDHEN and CDR2 SYDVKM. V was pared by 5 bases and J by 7 bases, with 12 bases between. For the CDR3, the DNA is TGTGCCAGCAGTCCTCTAACCCGGAATGAGCAGTTCTTC. Translating it yields CASSPLTRNEQFF.